This T cell receptor (beta chain) comes out of a study of graft-versus-host responses after intestinal transplantation. Turning to the study itself: Anti-thymocyte globulin induction was given to all recipients, followed by tacrolimus and steroids for about 3 years.

Here immunoSEQ multiplex PCR was the method, and the copy in TCRdb shows in-frame clones only, minus some. This table has fewer than 50,000 clones, 70% to 85% appearing once. Regarding this clone: Its antigen is as yet unknown.

The clonotype was recovered from a human donor who was the organ donor for an intestinal transplant. Sequencing used unstimulated CD4+ T cells sorted from spleen or lymph node cells, obtained before transplant.

This CDR3 is CASSFNSGGAVPSTDTQYF. The CDR3 coding sequence is TGTGCCAGCAGCTTCAATAGCGGGGGGGCCGTCCCTAGCACAGATACGCAGTATTTT. V and J are TRBV7-2 and TRBJ2-3; 11 bases are a match to TRBD2. The V and J ends lost 3 bases and 0 bases, in that order; junction bases with no gene match: 11. Germline lookup yields CDR1 SGHTA and CDR2 FQGNSA. The CDR3 loop spans 19 amino acids.